The entry below describes one T cell receptor beta chain. These data are taken from a study of OX40 agonist ivuxolimab in advanced cancers. Germline V gene sequence: CDR1 SGDLS, CDR2 YYNGEE. The trim removed 3 bases at V and 2 bases at J, leaving 3 bases unmatched. CDR3 length equals 14 residues. The method was immunoSEQ multiplex PCR; TCRdb's version includes in-frame clones alone and lacks a portion of them. Of just over 90,000 clones listed, approximately 94% are singletons. The sequencing here drew on CD4+ or CD8+ T cells sorted from blood, taken in a trial of the OX40 agonist ivuxolimab. The genes are TRBV9 and TRBJ2-3, with 7 bases lining up with TRBD2. The TCR originated in an adult with an advanced solid tumor such as melanoma, head and neck, liver or kidney cancer. The CDR3 DNA sequence: TGTGCCAGCAGCGAGAGCGGGGCCACAGATACGCAGTATTTT. This gives the protein CASSESGATDTQYF.